The clone carrying this TCR beta chain was seen a handful of times. TCRdb processed the RT-PCR reads anew with MiXCR; each CDR3 protein has one entry. The sample has 590,000 or so distinct CDR3 sequences; 13% to 15% are singletons. The record originates from a study of response to subunit inactivated influenza vaccine. Trimming shortened V by 5 bases and J by 0 bases, and 10 bases separated the two germline ends. The CDR3 covers 14 residues. Germline assignment: CDR1 SGHAT and CDR2 FQNNGV. This specimen was PBMCs from blood, taken approximately 15 days before vaccination. J is TRBJ2-5 and V is TRBV11-2; D is unclear. The TCR originated in a man aged 50 to 59 who received an inactivated influenza vaccine. This chain's CDR3 is CASSPRRNQETQYF. The CDR3 coding sequence is TGTGCCAGCAGCCCACGACGCAACCAAGAGACCCAGTACTTC.